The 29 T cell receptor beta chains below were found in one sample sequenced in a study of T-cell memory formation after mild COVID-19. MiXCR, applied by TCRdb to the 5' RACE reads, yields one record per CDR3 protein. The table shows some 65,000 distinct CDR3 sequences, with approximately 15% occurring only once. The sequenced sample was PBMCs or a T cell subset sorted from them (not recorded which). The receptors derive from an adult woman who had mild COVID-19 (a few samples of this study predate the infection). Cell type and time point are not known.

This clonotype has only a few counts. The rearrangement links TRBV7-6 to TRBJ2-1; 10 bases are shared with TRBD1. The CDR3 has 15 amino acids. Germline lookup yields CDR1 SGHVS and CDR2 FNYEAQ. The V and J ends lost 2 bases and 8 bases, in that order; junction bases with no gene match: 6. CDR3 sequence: CASSLPGQGFHEQFF. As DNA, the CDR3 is TGTGCCAGCAGCTTACCGGGACAGGGGTTCCATGAGCAGTTCTTC.

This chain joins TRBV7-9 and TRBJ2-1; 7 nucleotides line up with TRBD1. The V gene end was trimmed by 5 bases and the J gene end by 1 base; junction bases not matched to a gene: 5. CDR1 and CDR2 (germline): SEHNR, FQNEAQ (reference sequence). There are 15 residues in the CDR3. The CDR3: CASSPYRGSYNEQFF. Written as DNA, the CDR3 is TGTGCCAGCAGCCCCTACAGGGGTTCCTACAATGAGCAGTTCTTC.

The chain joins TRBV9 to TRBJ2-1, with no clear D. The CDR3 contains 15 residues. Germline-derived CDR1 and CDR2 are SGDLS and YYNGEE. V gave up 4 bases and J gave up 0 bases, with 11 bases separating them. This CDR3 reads CASSPRQSSYNEQFF. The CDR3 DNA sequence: TGTGCCAGCAGCCCCCGCCAGAGCTCCTACAATGAGCAGTTCTTC.

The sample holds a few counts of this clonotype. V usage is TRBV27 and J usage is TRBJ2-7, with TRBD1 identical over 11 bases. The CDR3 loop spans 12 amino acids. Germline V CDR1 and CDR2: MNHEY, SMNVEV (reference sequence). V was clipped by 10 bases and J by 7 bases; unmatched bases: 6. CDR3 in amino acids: CAIWTGGWEQYF. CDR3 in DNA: TGTGCCATTTGGACAGGGGGCTGGGAGCAGTACTTC.

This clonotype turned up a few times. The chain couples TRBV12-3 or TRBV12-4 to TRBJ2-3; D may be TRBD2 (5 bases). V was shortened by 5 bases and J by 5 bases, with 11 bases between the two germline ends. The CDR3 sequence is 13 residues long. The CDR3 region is CASSDFGVDTQYF. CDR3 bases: TGTGCCAGCAGTGATTTCGGGGTAGATACGCAGTATTTT.

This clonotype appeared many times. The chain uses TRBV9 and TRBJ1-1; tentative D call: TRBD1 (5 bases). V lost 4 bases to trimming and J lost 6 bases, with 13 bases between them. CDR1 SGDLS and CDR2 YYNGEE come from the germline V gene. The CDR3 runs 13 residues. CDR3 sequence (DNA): TGTGCCAGCAGCCTCCTTCAGGGCGCTGAAGCTTTCTTT. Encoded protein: CASSLLQGAEAFF.

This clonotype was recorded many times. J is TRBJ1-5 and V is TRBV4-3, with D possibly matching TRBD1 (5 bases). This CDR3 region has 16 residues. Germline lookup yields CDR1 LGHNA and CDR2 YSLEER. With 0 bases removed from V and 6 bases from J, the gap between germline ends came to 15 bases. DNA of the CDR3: TGCGCCAGCAGCCAAGATCTCGCGGGGCAGGGTCAGCCCCAGCATTTT. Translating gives CASSQDLAGQGQPQHF.

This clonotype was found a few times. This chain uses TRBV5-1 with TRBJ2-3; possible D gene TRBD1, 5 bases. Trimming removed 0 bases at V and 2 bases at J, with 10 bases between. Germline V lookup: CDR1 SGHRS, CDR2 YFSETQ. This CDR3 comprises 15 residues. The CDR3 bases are TGCGCCAGCAGCTTGGTACAGGCTGACACAGATACGCAGTATTTT. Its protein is CASSLVQADTDTQYF.

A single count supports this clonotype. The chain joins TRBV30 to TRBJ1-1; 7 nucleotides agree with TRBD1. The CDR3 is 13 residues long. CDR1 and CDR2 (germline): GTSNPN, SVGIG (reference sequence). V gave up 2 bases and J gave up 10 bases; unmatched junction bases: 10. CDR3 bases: TGTGCCTGGAGTCCAACAGGGGTGAATGGAGCTTTCTTT. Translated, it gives CAWSPTGVNGAFF.

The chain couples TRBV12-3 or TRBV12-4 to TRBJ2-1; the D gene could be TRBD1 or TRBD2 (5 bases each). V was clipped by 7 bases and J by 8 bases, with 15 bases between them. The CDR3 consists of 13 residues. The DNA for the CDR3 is TGTGCCAGCATCCTTCCCGAGGGGTATGAGCAGTTCTTC. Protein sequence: CASILPEGYEQFF.

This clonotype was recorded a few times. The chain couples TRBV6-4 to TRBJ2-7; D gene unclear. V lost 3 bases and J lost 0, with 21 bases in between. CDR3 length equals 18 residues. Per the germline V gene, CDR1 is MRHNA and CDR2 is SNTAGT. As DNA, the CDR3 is TGTGCCAGCAGTGAGAACTTGCAAACTTACTGCTTCTCCTACGAGCAGTACTTC. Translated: CASSENLQTYCFSYEQYF.

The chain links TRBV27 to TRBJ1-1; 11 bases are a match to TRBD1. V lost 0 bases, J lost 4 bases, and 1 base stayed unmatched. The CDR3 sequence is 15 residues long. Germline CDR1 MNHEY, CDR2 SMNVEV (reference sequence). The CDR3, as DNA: TGTGCCAGCAGTTTATCCGGGACAGGGGGCACTGAAGCTTTCTTT. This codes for CASSLSGTGGTEAFF.

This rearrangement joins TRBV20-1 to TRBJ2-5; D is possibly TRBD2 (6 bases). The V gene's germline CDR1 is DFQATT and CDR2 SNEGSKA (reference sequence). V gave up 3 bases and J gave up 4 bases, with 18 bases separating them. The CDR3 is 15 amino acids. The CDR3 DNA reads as TGCAGTGCTAGCAGCCCTGGGACTCCCCCAGAGACCCAGTACTTC. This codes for CSASSPGTPPETQYF.

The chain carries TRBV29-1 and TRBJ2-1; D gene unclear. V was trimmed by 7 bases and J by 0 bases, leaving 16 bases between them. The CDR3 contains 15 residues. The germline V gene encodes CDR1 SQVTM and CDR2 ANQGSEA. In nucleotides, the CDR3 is TGCAGCGCCCCGGGTGCAGAGAGCTCCTACAATGAGCAGTTCTTC. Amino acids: CSAPGAESSYNEQFF.

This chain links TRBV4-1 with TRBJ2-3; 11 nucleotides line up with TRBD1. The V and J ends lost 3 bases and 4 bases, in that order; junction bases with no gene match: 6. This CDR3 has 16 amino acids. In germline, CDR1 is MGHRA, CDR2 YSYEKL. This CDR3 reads CASSHPPGQGADTQYF. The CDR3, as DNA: TGCGCCAGCAGCCACCCCCCGGGACAGGGGGCAGATACGCAGTATTTT.

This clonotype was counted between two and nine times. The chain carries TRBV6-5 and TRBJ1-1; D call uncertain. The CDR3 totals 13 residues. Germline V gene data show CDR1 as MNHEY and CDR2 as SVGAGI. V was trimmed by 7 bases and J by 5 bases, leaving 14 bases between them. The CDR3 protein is CASTLAPGTEAFF. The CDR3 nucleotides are TGTGCCAGCACCCTGGCACCGGGGACTGAAGCTTTCTTT.

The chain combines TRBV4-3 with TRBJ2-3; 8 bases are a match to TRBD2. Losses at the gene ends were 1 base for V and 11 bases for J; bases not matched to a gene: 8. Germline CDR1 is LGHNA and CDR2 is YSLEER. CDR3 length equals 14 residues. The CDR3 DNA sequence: TGCGCCAGCAGCCAAGGTCGGACTAGCCCTAAGCAGTATTTT. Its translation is CASSQGRTSPKQYF.

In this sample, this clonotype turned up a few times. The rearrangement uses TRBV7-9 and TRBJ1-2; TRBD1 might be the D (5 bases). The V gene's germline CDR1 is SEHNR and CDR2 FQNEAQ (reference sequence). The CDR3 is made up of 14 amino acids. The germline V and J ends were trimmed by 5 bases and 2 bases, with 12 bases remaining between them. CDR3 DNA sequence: TGTGCCAGCAGCCTCAAGGGGACCAACTATGGCTACACCTTC. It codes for CASSLKGTNYGYTF. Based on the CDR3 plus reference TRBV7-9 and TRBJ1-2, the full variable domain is DTGVSQNPRHKITKRGQNVTFRCDPISEHNRLYWYRQTLGQGPEFLTYFQNEAQLEKSRLLSDRFSAERPKGSFSTLEIQRTEQGDSAMYLCASSLKGTNYGYTFGSGTRLTVV.

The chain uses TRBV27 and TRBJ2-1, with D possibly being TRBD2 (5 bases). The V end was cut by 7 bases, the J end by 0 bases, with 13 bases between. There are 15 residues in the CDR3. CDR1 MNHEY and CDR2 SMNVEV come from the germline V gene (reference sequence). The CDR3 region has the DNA TGTGCCAGCACACGAGGGCCGAGCTCCTACAATGAGCAGTTCTTC. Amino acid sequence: CASTRGPSSYNEQFF.

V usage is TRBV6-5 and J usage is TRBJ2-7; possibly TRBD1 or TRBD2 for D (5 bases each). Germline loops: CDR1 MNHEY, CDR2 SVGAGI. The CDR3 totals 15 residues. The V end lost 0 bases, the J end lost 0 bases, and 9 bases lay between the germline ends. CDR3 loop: CASSYSAGSSYEQYF. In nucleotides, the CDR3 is TGTGCCAGCAGTTACTCGGCAGGGAGCTCCTACGAGCAGTACTTC.

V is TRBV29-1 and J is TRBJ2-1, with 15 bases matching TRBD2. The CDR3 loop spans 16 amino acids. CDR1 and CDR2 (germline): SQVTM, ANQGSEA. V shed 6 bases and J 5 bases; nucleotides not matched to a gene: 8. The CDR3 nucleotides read TGCAGCGTCCACGGGACTAGCGGGAGGTTACACAATGAGCAGTTCTTC. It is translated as CSVHGTSGRLHNEQFF.

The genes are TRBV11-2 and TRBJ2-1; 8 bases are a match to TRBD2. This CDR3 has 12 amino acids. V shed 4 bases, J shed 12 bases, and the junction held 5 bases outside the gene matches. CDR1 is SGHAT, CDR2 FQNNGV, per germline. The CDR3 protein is CASSSLGLAQFF. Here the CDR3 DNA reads TGTGCCAGCAGCTCCTTAGGACTAGCGCAGTTCTTC.

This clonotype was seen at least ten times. As DNA, the CDR3 is TGTGCCAGCAGCCGGAGCCACAATGAGCAGTTCTTC. Its translation: CASSRSHNEQFF. The genes are TRBV5-6 and TRBJ2-1; no reliable D call. CDR3 length: 12 amino acids. Trimming left V 4 bases short and J 5 bases short, with 7 bases between. Germline CDR1 is SGHDT and CDR2 is YYEEEE.

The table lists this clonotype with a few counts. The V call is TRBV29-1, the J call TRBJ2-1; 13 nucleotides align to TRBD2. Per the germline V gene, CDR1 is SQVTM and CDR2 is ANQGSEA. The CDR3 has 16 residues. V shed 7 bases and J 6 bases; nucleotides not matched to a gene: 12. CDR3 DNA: TGCAGCGCCTGGACTAGCGGGAGAGAGGTGCGCAATGAGCAGTTCTTC. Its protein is CSAWTSGREVRNEQFF.

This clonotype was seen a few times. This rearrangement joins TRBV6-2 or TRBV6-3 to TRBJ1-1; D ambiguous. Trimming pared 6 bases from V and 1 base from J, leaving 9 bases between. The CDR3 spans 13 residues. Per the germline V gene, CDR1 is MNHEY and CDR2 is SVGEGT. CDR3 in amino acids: CASSLSTNTEAFF. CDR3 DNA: TGTGCCAGCAGCCTTAGCACGAACACTGAAGCTTTCTTT.

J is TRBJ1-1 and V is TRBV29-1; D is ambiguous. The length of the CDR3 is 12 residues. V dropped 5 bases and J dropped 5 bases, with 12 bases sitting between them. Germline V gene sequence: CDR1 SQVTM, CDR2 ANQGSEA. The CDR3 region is CSVLDEGTEAFF. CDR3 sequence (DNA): TGCAGCGTTCTTGACGAGGGAACTGAAGCTTTCTTT. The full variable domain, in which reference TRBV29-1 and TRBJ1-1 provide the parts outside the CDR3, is SAVISQKPSRDICQRGTSLTIQCQVDSQVTMMFWYRQQPGQSLTLIATANQGSEATYESGFVIDKFPISRPNLTFSTLTVSNMSPEDSSIYLCSVLDEGTEAFFGQGTRLTVV.

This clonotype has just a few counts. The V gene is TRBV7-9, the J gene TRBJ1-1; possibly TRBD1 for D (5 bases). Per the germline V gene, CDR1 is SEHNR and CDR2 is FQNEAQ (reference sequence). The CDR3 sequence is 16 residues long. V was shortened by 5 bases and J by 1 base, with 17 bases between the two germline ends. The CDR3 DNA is TGTGCCAGCAGCACCCTGGGGCTACTTCAGAACACTGAAGCTTTCTTT. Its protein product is CASSTLGLLQNTEAFF.

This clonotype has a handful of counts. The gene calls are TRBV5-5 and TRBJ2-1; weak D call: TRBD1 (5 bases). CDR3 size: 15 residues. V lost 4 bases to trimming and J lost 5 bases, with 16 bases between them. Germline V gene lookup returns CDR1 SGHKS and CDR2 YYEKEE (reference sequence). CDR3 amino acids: CASSPDAGQHNEQFF. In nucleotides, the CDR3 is TGTGCCAGCAGCCCAGACGCAGGGCAGCACAATGAGCAGTTCTTC. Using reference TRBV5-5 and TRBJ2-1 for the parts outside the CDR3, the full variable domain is DAGVTQSPTHLIKTRGQQVTLRCSPISGHKSVSWYQQVLGQGPQFIFQYYEKEERGRGNFPDRFSARQFPNYSSELNVNALLLGDSALYLCASSPDAGQHNEQFFGPGTRLTVL.

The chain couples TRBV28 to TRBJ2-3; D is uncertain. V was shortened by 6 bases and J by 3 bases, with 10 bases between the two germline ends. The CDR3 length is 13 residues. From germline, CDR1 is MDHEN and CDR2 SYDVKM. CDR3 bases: TGTGCCAGCAGCAGCCGGCAAACAGATACGCAGTATTTT. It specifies CASSSRQTDTQYF.